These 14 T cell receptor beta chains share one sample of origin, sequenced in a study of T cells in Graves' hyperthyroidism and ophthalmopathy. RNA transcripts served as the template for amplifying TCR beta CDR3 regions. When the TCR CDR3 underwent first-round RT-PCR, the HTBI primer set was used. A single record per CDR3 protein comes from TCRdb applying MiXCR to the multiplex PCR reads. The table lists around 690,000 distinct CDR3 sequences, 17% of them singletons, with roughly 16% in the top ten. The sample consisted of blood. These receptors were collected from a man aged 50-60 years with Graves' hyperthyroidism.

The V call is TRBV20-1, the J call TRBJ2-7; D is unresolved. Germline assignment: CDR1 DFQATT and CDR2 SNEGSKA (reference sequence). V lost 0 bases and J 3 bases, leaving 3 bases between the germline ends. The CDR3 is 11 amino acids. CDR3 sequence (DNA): TGCAGTGCTAGAGAGCACTACGAGCAGTACTTC. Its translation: CSAREHYEQYF.

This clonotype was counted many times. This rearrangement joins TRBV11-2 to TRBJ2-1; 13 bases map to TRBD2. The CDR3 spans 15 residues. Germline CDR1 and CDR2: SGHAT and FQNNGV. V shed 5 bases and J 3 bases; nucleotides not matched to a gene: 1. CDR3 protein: CASSTSGRGYNEQFF. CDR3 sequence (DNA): TGTGCCAGCAGCACTAGCGGGAGGGGCTACAATGAGCAGTTCTTC.

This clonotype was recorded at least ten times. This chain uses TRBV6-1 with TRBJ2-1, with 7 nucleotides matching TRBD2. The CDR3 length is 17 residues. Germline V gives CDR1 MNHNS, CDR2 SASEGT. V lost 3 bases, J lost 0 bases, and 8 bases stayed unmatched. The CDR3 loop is CASSELAGSSSYNEQFF. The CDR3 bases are TGTGCCAGCAGTGAGTTAGCGGGTTCCAGCTCCTACAATGAGCAGTTCTTC.

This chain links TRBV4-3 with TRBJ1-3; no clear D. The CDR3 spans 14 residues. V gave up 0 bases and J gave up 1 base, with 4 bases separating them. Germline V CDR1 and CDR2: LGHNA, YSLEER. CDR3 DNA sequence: TGCGCCAGCAGCCAAGACTATTCTGGAAACACCATATATTTT. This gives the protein CASSQDYSGNTIYF.

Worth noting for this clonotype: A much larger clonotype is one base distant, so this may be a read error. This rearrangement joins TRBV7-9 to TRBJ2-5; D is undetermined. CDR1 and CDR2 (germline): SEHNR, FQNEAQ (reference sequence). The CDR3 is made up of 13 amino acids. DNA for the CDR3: TGTGCCAACAGCTGGACGGACCAAGAGACCCAGTACTTC. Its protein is CANSWTDQETQYF.

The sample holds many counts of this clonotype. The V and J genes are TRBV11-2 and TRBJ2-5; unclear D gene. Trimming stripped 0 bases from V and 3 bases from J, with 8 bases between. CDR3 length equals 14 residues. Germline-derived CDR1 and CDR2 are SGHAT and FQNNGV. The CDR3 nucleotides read TGTGCCAGCAGCTTAGAAAGCGCCGAAGAGACCCAGTACTTC. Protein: CASSLESAEETQYF. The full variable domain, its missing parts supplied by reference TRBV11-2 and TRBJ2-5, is EAGVAQSPRYKIIEKRQSVAFWCNPISGHATLYWYQQILGQGPKLLIQFQNNGVVDDSQLPKDRFSAERLKGVDSTLKIQPAKLEDSAVYLCASSLESAEETQYFGPGTRLLVL.

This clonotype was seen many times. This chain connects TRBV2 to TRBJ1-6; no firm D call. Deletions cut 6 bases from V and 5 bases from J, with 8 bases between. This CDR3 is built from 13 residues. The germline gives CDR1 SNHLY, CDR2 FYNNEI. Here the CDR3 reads CASRRRDNSPLHF. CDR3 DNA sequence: TGTGCCAGCAGAAGACGGGATAATTCACCCCTCCACTTT.

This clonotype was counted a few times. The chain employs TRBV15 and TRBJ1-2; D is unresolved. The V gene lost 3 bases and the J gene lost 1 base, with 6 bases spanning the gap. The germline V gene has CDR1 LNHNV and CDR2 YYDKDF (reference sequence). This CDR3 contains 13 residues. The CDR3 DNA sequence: TGTGCCACCAGCAGGGCAGTTAACTATGGCTACACCTTC. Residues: CATSRAVNYGYTF.

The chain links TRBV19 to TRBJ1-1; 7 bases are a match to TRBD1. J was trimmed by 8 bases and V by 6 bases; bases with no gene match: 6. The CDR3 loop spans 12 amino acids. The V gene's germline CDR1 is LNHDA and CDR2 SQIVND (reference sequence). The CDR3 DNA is TGTGCCAGTAGCAAGCAGGGGGTCGAAGCTTTCTTT. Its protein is CASSKQGVEAFF. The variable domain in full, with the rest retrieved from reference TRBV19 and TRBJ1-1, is DGGITQSPKYLFRKEGQNVTLSCEQNLNHDAMYWYRQDPGQGLRLIYYSQIVNDFQKGDIAEGYSVSREKKESFPLTVTSAQKNPTAFYLCASSKQGVEAFFGQGTRLTVV.

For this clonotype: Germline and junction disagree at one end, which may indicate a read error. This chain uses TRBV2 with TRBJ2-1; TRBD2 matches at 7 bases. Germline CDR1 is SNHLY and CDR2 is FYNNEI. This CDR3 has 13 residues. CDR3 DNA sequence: TGTGACAGCAGTAGTACTAGCGCCAATGAGCAGTTCTTC. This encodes CDSSSTSANEQFF.

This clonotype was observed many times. CDR3 sequence: CAWSIQQADTQYF. The CDR3 DNA reads TGTGCCTGGAGTATACAGCAAGCAGATACGCAGTATTTT. This rearrangement joins TRBV30 to TRBJ2-3; no definite D call. Trimming shortened V by 2 bases and J by 4 bases, and 10 bases separated the two germline ends. This CDR3 contains 13 residues. Germline V gene data show CDR1 as GTSNPN and CDR2 as SVGIG (reference sequence).

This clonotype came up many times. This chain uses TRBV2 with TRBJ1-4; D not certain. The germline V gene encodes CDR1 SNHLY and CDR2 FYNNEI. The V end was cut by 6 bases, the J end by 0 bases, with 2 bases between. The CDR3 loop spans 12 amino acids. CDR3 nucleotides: TGTGCCAGCAGCCCAACTAATGAAAAACTGTTTTTT. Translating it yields CASSPTNEKLFF.

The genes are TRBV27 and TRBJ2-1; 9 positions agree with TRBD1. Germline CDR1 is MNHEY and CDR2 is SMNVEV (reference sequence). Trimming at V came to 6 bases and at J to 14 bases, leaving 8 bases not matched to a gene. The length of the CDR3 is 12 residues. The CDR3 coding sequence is TGTGCCAGCAGCCCCCACAGGGGGCAGGAGTTCTTC. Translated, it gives CASSPHRGQEFF.

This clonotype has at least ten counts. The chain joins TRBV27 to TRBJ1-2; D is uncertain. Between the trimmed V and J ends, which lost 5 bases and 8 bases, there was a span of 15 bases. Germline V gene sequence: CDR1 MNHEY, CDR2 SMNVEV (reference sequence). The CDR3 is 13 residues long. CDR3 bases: TGTGCCAGCAGTCTCTCCCGGAGCGTCGGCTACACCTTC. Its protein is CASSLSRSVGYTF.